This TCR beta chain was sequenced during a study of early T cells in non-severe SARS-CoV-2 infection. Study background: Chains stayed unpaired after sequencing of bulk RNA from unsorted whole blood. General observations from the study: Clonotype matching in VDJdb favored anti-spike CD8 responses and did not capture private and CD4 specificities.

This clonotype has more than one count but fewer than ten. What it binds is unknown. The CDR3 runs 13 residues. V lost 5 bases and J 5 bases, leaving 9 bases between the germline ends. Germline assignment: CDR1 SNHLY and CDR2 FYNNEI. Molecules of cDNA were individually given unique molecular identifiers that were attached to them. TCRdb independently ran MiXCR on the 5' RACE reads; one entry per CDR3 protein. The table records about 64,000 distinct CDR3 sequences, roughly 18% of them present only once. J is TRBJ2-2 and V is TRBV2; the D is unclear. Sequenced material: whole blood, taken at baseline. This receptor was taken from an adult who was a healthcare worker with PCR-confirmed SARS-CoV-2 infection or an uninfected control (not recorded which). The CDR3 reads CASSRTRTGELFF. The CDR3 nucleotides read TGTGCCAGCAGTAGGACCCGGACCGGGGAGCTGTTTTTT.